A single sample gave rise to the 9 T cell receptor beta chains below, sequenced in a study of blood T cell repertoires in COVID-19. TCRdb's table, derived via immunoSEQ multiplex PCR, lists solely in-frame clones and lacks some. Counted here are just over 300,000 clones, 70% to 90% occurring once; the ten biggest clones make up under 2.5%. The sequenced sample was PBMCs or T cells enriched from blood (not recorded which). The receptors were gathered from a man aged 30-40 years who had recovered from COVID-19.

The chain combines TRBV11-3 with TRBJ2-4, with a tentative D call TRBD2 (5 bases). Germline lookup yields CDR1 SGHNT and CDR2 YENEEA. The germline V and J ends were trimmed by 5 bases and 0 bases, with 14 bases remaining between them. This CDR3 spans 16 amino acids. The CDR3 reads CASSPGLLLAKNIQYF. The CDR3 DNA reads TGTGCCAGCAGCCCAGGACTCCTACTAGCCAAAAACATTCAGTACTTC.

The gene calls are TRBV9 and TRBJ2-5; D is uncertain. This CDR3 is built from 14 residues. V was trimmed by 0 bases and J by 0 bases, leaving 6 bases between them. Germline values: CDR1 SGDLS, CDR2 YYNGEE. The CDR3 is CASSVADYQETQYF. The DNA for the CDR3 is TGTGCCAGCAGCGTAGCAGACTACCAAGAGACCCAGTACTTC.

J is TRBJ2-2 and V is TRBV24-1, with D possibly being TRBD1 (6 bases). V was shortened by 4 bases and J by 2 bases, with 22 bases between the two germline ends. From germline, CDR1 is KGHDR and CDR2 SFDVKD. CDR3 length: 19 amino acids. The DNA of the CDR3 is TGTGCCACCAGTGACCGGATTGACAAGACAGGAGCCAACACCGGGGAGCTGTTTTTT. Its translation is CATSDRIDKTGANTGELFF.

This chain connects TRBV14 to TRBJ2-7; a weak D match, TRBD1 (6 bases). V was shortened by 2 bases and J by 3 bases, with 11 bases between the two germline ends. This CDR3 is built from 14 residues. The germline V gene encodes CDR1 SGHDN and CDR2 FVKESK. CDR3 nucleotide sequence: TGTGCCAGCAGCCAACCTGGGGGCGTCTACGAGCAGTACTTC. This codes for CASSQPGGVYEQYF.

V and J are TRBV29-1 and TRBJ2-3, with TRBD1 matching over 12 bases. This CDR3 has 15 residues. The J segment lost 5 bases and the V segment lost 3 bases, leaving 6 bases of the junction unmatched. Germline V CDR1 and CDR2: SQVTM, ANQGSEA. The CDR3 spells CSVDKGQGAGDTQYF. For the CDR3, the DNA is TGCAGCGTTGATAAGGGACAGGGGGCTGGAGATACGCAGTATTTT.

The chain has TRBV2 and TRBJ2-5; D is uncertain. The V end lost 6 bases, the J end lost 2 bases, and 7 bases lay between the germline ends. The CDR3 spans 12 residues. In germline, CDR1 is SNHLY, CDR2 FYNNEI. The CDR3 DNA reads as TGTGCCAGCAGAGGAGATCAAGAGACCCAGTACTTC. Translated, it gives CASRGDQETQYF.

This rearrangement joins TRBV24-1 to TRBJ2-1; possibly TRBD2 for D (6 bases). Deletions cut 4 bases from V and 6 bases from J, with 18 bases between. Germline-derived CDR1 and CDR2 are KGHDR and SFDVKD. The CDR3 extends over 16 amino acids. The chain's CDR3 is CATSDTPGTLTNEQFF. The CDR3 DNA reads as TGTGCCACCAGTGACACCCCCGGGACTTTAACCAATGAGCAGTTCTTC.

This clone was picked up a small number of times. V usage is TRBV29-1 and J usage is TRBJ1-2, with D maybe TRBD1 (5 bases). In germline, CDR1 is SQVTM, CDR2 ANQGSEA. This CDR3 has 14 residues. V was pared by 8 bases and J by 3 bases, with 19 bases between. The CDR3 here is CSTPKESGHYGYTF. The DNA of the CDR3 is TGCAGCACACCGAAGGAGTCAGGGCACTATGGCTACACCTTC.

V and J are TRBV5-6 and TRBJ1-5; 9 nucleotides line up with TRBD1. CDR1 is SGHDT, CDR2 YYEEEE, per germline. The V and J ends lost 4 bases and 7 bases, in that order; junction bases with no gene match: 6. The CDR3 has 14 amino acids. CDR3 region: CASSRQGERQPQHF. CDR3 coding DNA: TGTGCCAGCAGCCGACAGGGGGAGAGGCAGCCCCAGCATTTT.